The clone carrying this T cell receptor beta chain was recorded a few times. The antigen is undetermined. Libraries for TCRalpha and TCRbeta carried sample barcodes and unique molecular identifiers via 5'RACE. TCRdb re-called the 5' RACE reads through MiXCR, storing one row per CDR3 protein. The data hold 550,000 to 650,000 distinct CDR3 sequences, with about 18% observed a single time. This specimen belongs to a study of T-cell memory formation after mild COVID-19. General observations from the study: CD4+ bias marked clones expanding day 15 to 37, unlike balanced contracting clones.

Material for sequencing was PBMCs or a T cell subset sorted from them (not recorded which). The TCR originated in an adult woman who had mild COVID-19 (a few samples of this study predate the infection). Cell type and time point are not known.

This chain's CDR3 is CASSVSSGQETQYF. CDR3 bases: TGTGCCAGCAGCGTATCTAGCGGCCAAGAGACCCAGTACTTC. This chain connects TRBV9 to TRBJ2-5; TRBD2 aligns across 7 bases. V lost 1 base to trimming and J lost 1 base; unmatched junction nucleotides: 1. Per the germline V gene, CDR1 is SGDLS and CDR2 is YYNGEE. The CDR3 sequence is 14 residues long. The whole variable domain, remainder taken from reference TRBV9 and TRBJ2-5, is DSGVTQTPKHLITATGQRVTLRCSPRSGDLSVYWYQQSLDQGLQFLIQYYNGEERAKGNILERFSAQQFPDLHSELNLSSLELGDSALYFCASSVSSGQETQYFGPGTRLLVL.